The clone carrying this T cell receptor (beta chain) was observed once. Its antigen is as yet unknown. This sample was taken from a study of OX40 agonist ivuxolimab in advanced cancers. Across the whole study: The study gave patients intravenous ivuxolimab at 0.01 to 10 mg/kg every 2 weeks. Age averaged around 60 years (range roughly 20 to 90), and 82.7% were male.

Deletions cut 5 bases from V and 0 bases from J, with 14 bases between. The V gene's germline CDR1 is SGHNT and CDR2 YENEEA. This CDR3 has 17 amino acids. TCRdb's table, derived via immunoSEQ multiplex PCR, lists solely in-frame clones and lacks some. The repertoire holds 70,000 to 95,000 clones, with around 86% as singletons. Study conclusions and caveats: Relative to CD4+, CD8+ T cells held more expanded clones on average.

The V gene is TRBV11-3, the J gene TRBJ2-6; tentative D call: TRBD2 (7 bases). The clonotype comes from an adult with an advanced solid tumor such as melanoma, head and neck, liver or kidney cancer. The sequencing here drew on CD4+ or CD8+ T cells sorted from blood, taken in a trial of the OX40 agonist ivuxolimab. DNA of the CDR3: TGTGCCAGCAGCCCCGGGGGGCGGCGCTCTGGGGCCAACGTCCTGACTTTC. Its translation: CASSPGGRRSGANVLTF. The entire variable domain, with the rest obtained from reference TRBV11-3 and TRBJ2-6, is as follows: EAGVVQSPRYKIIEKKQPVAFWCNPISGHNTLYWYLQNLGQGPELLIRYENEEAVDDSQLPKDRFSAERLKGVDSTLKIQPAELGDSAVYLCASSPGGRRSGANVLTFGAGSRLTVL.